This TCR beta chain was captured by sequencing in a study of STAT3 mutations in large granular lymphocyte leukemia. Study-level points and caveats: TCR clonotype switching after therapy occurred in 6 of 18 patients. Treatment regimens differed across patients between samplings. Every T-LGLL patient had at least one immunodominant TCRbeta clonotype.

CDR1 MGHRA and CDR2 YSYEKL come from the germline V gene. V was clipped by 1 base and J by 7 bases; unmatched bases: 8. CDR3 length equals 16 residues. A word on this clone: The antigen is unknown.

Each sample's TCRbeta library yielded on average around 41,000 productive templates. Repertoires were generated with immunoSEQ multiplex PCR, while TCRdb's copy carries only in-frame clones and drops some. This sample carries around 29,000 clones, approximately 86% of them seen once, and the ten largest clones take roughly an eighth. This sequence was found in a man between 60 and 75 years old with T-cell large granular lymphocyte leukemia. Some clones in this sample may be carry-over from other donors' samples. The chain recombines TRBV4-1 with TRBJ1-4; 8 nucleotides agree with TRBD1. The sample consisted of peripheral blood mononuclear cells. The CDR3 protein is CASSQGGTGALEKLFF. In DNA form, the CDR3 reads TGCGCCAGCAGCCAAGGTGGGACAGGCGCTCTTGAAAAACTGTTTTTT.